The TCR beta chain under discussion was sequenced for a study of response to subunit inactivated influenza vaccine. This clonotype appeared a few times. Antigen: not known. Germline V lookup: CDR1 MGHDK, CDR2 SYGVNS. Germline trimming cut 3 bases from V and 3 bases from J; bases unmatched to any gene: 6. The CDR3 length is 18 residues. Study-wide points: There was a suggestion from the authors that each seasonal influenza vaccination recruits few new T cells.

Each CDR3 protein is one row after TCRdb ran MiXCR on the RT-PCR reads. The sample records roughly 760,000 distinct CDR3 sequences, about 20% being singletons. Material: PBMCs from blood, obtained approximately 5 days after vaccination. The J gene is TRBJ2-2, the V gene TRBV25-1, with 14 bases identical to TRBD2. The receptor comes from a man aged 45 to 65 who received an inactivated influenza vaccine. This CDR3 reads CASSDGLAGGSDTGELFF. CDR3 nucleotides: TGTGCCAGCAGTGATGGACTAGCGGGGGGATCCGACACCGGGGAGCTGTTTTTT.